This TCR beta chain was captured by sequencing in a study of T cell changes during pregnancy in multiple sclerosis. This clone was detected only a few times. Trimming cost V 6 bases and J 7 bases, with 9 bases left between them. This CDR3 has 12 amino acids. The germline CDR1 and CDR2 sequences are LGHNT and FRNRAP. Generated by immunoSEQ multiplex PCR, the TCRdb table keeps only in-frame clones and is missing some. The data contain more than 75,000 clones, approximately 92% of them singletons. This receptor was identified in a female donor with multiple sclerosis, enrolled in a pregnancy study. The V and J genes are TRBV12-5 and TRBJ2-2; D unresolved. The source was peripheral blood, collected in the first trimester of pregnancy. The CDR3 DNA is TGTGCTAGTGGCCTCTCGGTCGGGGAGCTGTTTTTT. It encodes CASGLSVGELFF.